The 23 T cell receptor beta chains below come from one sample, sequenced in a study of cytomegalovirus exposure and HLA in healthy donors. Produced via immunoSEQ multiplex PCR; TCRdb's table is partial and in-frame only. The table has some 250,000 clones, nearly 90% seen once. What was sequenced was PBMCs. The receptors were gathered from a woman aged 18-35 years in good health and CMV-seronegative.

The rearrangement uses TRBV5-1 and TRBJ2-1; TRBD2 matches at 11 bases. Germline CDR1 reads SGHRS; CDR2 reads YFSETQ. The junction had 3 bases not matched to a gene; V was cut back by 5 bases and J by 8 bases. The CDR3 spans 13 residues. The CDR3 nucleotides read TGCGCCAGCAGGACTAGCGGGGTCTATGAGCAGTTCTTC. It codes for CASRTSGVYEQFF.

The CDR3 sequence: CAITGGPTGPYEQYF. In nucleotides, the CDR3 is TGTGCCATCACCGGAGGGCCTACGGGGCCCTACGAGCAGTACTTC. V is TRBV10-3 and J is TRBJ2-7, with D maybe TRBD2 (6 bases). Trimming pared 7 bases from V and 2 bases from J, leaving 18 bases between. The CDR3 contains 15 residues. The V gene's germline CDR1 is ENHRY and CDR2 SYGVKD.

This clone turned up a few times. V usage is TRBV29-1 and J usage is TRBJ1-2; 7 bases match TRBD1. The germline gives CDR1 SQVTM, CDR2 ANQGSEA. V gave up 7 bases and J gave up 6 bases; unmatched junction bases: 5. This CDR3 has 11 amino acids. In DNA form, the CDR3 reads TGCAGCGGCAGACAGGGAGATGGCTACACCTTC. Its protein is CSGRQGDGYTF.

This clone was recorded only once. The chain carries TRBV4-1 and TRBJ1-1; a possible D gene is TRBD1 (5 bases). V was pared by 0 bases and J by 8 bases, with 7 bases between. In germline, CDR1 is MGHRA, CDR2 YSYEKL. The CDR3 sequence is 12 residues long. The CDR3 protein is CASSQEGEEAFF. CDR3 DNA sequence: TGCGCCAGCAGCCAAGAAGGGGAAGAAGCTTTCTTT.

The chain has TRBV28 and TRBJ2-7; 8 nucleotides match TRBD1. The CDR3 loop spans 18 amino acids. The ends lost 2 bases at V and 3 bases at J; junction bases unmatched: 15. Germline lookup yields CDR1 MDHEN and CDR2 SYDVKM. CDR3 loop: CASSLNRDRPDEVYEQYF. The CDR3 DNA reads TGTGCCAGCAGTTTAAATCGGGACAGGCCCGACGAGGTCTACGAGCAGTACTTC.

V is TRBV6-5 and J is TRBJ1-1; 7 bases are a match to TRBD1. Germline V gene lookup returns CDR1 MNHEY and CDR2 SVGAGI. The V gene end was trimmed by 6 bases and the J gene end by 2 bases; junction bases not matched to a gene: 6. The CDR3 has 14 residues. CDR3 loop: CASSFGQANTEAFF. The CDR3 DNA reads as TGTGCCAGCAGCTTCGGACAGGCAAACACTGAAGCTTTCTTT.

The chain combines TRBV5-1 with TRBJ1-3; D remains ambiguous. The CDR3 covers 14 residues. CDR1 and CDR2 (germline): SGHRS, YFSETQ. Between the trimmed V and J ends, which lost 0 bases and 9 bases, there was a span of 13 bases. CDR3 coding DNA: TGCGCCAGCAGCTTGGCAGGCCCGGTTGGCACCATATATTTT. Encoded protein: CASSLAGPVGTIYF.

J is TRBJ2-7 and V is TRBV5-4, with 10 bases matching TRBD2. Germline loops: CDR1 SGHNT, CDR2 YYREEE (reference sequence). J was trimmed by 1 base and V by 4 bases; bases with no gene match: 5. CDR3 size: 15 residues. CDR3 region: CASSRSGGQSYEQYV. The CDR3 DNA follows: TGTGCCAGCAGCCGTAGCGGGGGGCAATCCTACGAGCAGTACGTC.

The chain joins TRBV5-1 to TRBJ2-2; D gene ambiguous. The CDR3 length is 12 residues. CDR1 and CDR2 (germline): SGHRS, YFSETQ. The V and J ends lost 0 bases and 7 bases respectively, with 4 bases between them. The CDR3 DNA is TGCGCCAGCAGCTTGGGTAGCGGGGAGCTGTTTTTT. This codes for CASSLGSGELFF.

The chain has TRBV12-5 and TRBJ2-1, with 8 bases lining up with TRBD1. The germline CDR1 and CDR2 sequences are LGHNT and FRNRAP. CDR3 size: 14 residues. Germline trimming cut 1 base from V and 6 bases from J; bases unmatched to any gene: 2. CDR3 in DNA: TGTGCTAGTGGTTTGGGACAGGGGAGCAATGAGCAGTTCTTC. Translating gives CASGLGQGSNEQFF.

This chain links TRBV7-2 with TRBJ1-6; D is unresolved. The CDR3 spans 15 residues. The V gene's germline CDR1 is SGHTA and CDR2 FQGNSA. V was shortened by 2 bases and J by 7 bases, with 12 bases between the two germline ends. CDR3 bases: TGTGCCAGCAGCTTAAGAGGGATGGGGAATTCACCCCTCCACTTT. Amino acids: CASSLRGMGNSPLHF.

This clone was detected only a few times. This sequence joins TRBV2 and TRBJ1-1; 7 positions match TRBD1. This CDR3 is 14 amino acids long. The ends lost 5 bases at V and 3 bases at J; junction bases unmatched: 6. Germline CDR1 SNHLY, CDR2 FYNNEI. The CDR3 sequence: CASSLDRPYTEAFF. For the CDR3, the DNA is TGTGCCAGCAGTCTGGACAGGCCATACACTGAAGCTTTCTTT.

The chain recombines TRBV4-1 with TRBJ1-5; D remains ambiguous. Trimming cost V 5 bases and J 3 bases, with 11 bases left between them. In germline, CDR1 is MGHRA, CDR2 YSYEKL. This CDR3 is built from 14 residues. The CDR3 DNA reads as TGCGCCAGCAGCTCTCGACACCACAATCAGCCCCAGCATTTT. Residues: CASSSRHHNQPQHF.

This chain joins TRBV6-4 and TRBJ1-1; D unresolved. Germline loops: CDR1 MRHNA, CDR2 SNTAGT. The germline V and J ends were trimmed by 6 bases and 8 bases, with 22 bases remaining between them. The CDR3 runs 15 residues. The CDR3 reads CASSANGDMSAEAFF. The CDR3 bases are TGTGCCAGCAGCGCCAATGGAGATATGAGCGCCGAAGCTTTCTTT.

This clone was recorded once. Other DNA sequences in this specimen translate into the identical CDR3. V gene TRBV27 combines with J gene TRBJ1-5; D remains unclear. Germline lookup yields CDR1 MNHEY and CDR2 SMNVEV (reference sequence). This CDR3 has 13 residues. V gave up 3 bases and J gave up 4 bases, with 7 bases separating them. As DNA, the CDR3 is TGTGCCAGCAGTTTTTCGGGTAATCAGCCCCAGCATTTT. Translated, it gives CASSFSGNQPQHF.

The CDR3 nucleotides read TGTGCCAGCACCCTACAGGGGGCCCATTCACCCCTCCACTTT. Its protein product is CASTLQGAHSPLHF. The chain carries TRBV25-1 and TRBJ1-6; 9 nucleotides match TRBD1. Germline V CDR1 and CDR2: MGHDK, SYGVNS. J was trimmed by 8 bases and V by 7 bases; bases with no gene match: 6. The CDR3 totals 14 residues.

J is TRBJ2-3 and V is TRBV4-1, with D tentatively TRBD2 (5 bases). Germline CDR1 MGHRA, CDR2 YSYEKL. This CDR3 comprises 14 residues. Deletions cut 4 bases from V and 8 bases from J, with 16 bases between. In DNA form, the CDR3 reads TGCGCCAGCAGCCCACCGGGATCGGGTTCTACGCAGTATTTT. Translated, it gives CASSPPGSGSTQYF.

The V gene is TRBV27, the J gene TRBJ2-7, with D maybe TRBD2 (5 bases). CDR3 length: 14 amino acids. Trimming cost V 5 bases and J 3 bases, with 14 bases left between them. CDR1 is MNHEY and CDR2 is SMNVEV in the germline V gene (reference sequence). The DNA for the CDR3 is TGTGCCAGCAGTCCCCGAGAAGGAGGCTACGAGCAGTACGTC. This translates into CASSPREGGYEQYV.

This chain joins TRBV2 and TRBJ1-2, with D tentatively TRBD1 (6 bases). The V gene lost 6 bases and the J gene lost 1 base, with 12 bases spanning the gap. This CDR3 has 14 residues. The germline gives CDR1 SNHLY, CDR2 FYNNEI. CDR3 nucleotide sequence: TGTGCCAGCAGCCGGACAGTCATTAACTATGGCTACACCTTC. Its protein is CASSRTVINYGYTF.

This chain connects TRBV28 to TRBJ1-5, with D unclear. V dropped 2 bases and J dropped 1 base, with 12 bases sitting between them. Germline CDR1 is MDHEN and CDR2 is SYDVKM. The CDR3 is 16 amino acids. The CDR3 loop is CASSLKVEFSNQPQHF. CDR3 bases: TGTGCCAGCAGTTTAAAAGTGGAGTTCAGCAATCAGCCCCAGCATTTT.

In nucleotides, the CDR3 is TGTGCCAGCAGCTTGCCCGGCAATGAGCAGTTCTTC. This sequence encodes CASSLPGNEQFF. The chain has TRBV5-6 and TRBJ2-1, with D unclear. V lost 1 base and J lost 6, with 5 bases in between. Looked up from germline, CDR1 is SGHDT and CDR2 is YYEEEE. The CDR3 loop spans 12 amino acids. Full variable domain (missing parts from reference TRBV5-6 and TRBJ2-1): DAGVTQSPTHLIKTRGQQVTLRCSPKSGHDTVSWYQQALGQGPQFIFQYYEEEERQRGNFPDRFSGHQFPNYSSELNVNALLLGDSALYLCASSLPGNEQFFGPGTRLTVL.

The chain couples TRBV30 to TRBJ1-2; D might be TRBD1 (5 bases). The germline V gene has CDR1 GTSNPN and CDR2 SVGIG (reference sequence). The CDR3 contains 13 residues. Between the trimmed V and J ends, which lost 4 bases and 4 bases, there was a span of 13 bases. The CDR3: CAWTPDRTYGYTF. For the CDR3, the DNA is TGTGCCTGGACCCCTGACAGAACCTATGGCTACACCTTC.

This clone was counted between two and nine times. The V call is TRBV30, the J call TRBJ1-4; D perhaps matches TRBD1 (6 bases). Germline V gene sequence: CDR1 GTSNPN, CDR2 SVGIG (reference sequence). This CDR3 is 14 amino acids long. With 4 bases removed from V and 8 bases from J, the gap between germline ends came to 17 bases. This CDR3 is CAWMGTSDSEKLFF. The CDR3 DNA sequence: TGTGCCTGGATGGGAACCTCGGACAGCGAAAAACTGTTTTTT.